Listed below are T cell receptor beta chains from one sample, sequenced in a study of early T cells in non-severe SARS-CoV-2 infection. TCRdb processed the 5' RACE reads anew with MiXCR; each CDR3 protein has one entry. The table records under 60,000 distinct CDR3 sequences, 10% of them present only once. Material for sequencing was whole blood. The receptors derive from an adult who was a healthcare worker with PCR-confirmed SARS-CoV-2 infection or an uninfected control (not recorded which). Each CDR3 is given with its conserved first and last residue. The D gene is left open where the match is weak. Clone size appears in some rows only: once, few, many, or a class for an expanded clone.

clone size: many
J gene: TRBJ2-4
V gene: TRBV6-6
D gene: -
CDR3 protein: CASSRSRENIQYF
CDR3 DNA: TGTGCCAGCAGCCGTTCACGGGAAAACATTCAGTACTTC

clone size: many
J gene: TRBJ2-2
V gene: TRBV29-1
D gene: -
CDR3 protein: CSVPLTGELFF
CDR3 DNA: TGCAGCGTCCCCCTTACCGGGGAGCTGTTTTTT

clone size: few
J gene: TRBJ2-2
V gene: TRBV28
D gene: -
CDR3 protein: CASRPAGTTIANTGELFF
CDR3 DNA: TGTGCCAGCAGGCCTGCCGGGACAACGATCGCGAACACCGGGGAGCTGTTTTTT

clone size: many
J gene: TRBJ1-1
V gene: TRBV29-1
D gene: TRBD1
CDR3 protein: CSAGQGIEAFF
CDR3 DNA: TGCAGCGCGGGACAGGGAATTGAAGCTTTCTTT

clone size: few
J gene: TRBJ2-3
V gene: TRBV7-2
D gene: -
CDR3 protein: CASSLSGWPDTQYF
CDR3 DNA: TGTGCCAGCAGCTTATCAGGGTGGCCAGATACGCAGTATTTT

clone size: -
J gene: TRBJ2-4
V gene: TRBV18
D gene: -
CDR3 protein: CASSPPDSRDIQYF
CDR3 DNA: TGTGCCAGCTCACCACCGGACAGTAGAGACATTCAGTACTTC

clone size: -
J gene: TRBJ2-1
V gene: TRBV7-2
D gene: TRBD1
CDR3 protein: CANSRDRDNEQFF
CDR3 DNA: TGTGCCAACTCCCGGGACAGAGACAATGAGCAGTTCTTC

clone size: -
J gene: TRBJ2-3
V gene: TRBV9
D gene: -
CDR3 protein: CASSVMVSTDTQYF
CDR3 DNA: TGTGCCAGCAGCGTTATGGTTAGCACAGATACGCAGTATTTT

clone size: few
J gene: TRBJ2-7
V gene: TRBV30
D gene: TRBD1
CDR3 protein: CAATGTGKYEQYF
CDR3 DNA: TGTGCCGCAACCGGGACAGGGAAGTACGAGCAGTACTTC

clone size: few
J gene: TRBJ2-7
V gene: TRBV4-1
D gene: TRBD1
CDR3 protein: CASSPSRTGENEQYF
CDR3 DNA: TGCGCCAGCAGCCCATCCAGGACAGGGGAAAACGAGCAGTACTTC

clone size: -
J gene: TRBJ2-7
V gene: TRBV27
D gene: TRBD1
CDR3 protein: CASSSGDRGRFEQYF
CDR3 DNA: TGTGCCAGCAGTTCGGGGGACAGGGGGCGGTTCGAGCAGTACTTC

clone size: -
J gene: TRBJ2-2
V gene: TRBV5-5
D gene: TRBD1
CDR3 protein: CASSYGTGDTGELFF
CDR3 DNA: TGTGCCAGCAGTTACGGGACAGGGGACACCGGGGAGCTGTTTTTT

clone size: -
J gene: TRBJ2-3
V gene: TRBV18
D gene: -
CDR3 protein: CASSPPIGETQYF
CDR3 DNA: TGTGCCAGCTCACCACCCATCGGGGAAACGCAGTATTTT

clone size: -
J gene: TRBJ1-1
V gene: TRBV5-1
D gene: -
CDR3 protein: CASSQQGRNTEAFF
CDR3 DNA: TGCGCCAGCAGCCAACAGGGCCGGAACACTGAAGCTTTCTTT

clone size: -
J gene: TRBJ1-2
V gene: TRBV2
D gene: -
CDR3 protein: CASSESVRNQGYTF
CDR3 DNA: TGTGCCAGCAGTGAATCCGTTCGGAATCAGGGCTACACCTTC

clone size: -
J gene: TRBJ1-2
V gene: TRBV29-1
D gene: TRBD1
CDR3 protein: CSVEGQGLNYGYTF
CDR3 DNA: TGCAGCGTTGAAGGACAGGGCCTAAACTATGGCTACACCTTC

clone size: few
J gene: TRBJ1-4
V gene: TRBV4-1
D gene: -
CDR3 protein: CASSQMGKKLFF
CDR3 DNA: TGCGCCAGCAGCCAAATGGGCAAAAAACTGTTTTTT

clone size: few
J gene: TRBJ1-4
V gene: TRBV29-1
D gene: -
CDR3 protein: CSVESRSNEKLFF
CDR3 DNA: TGCAGCGTTGAGAGCCGGAGTAATGAAAAACTGTTTTTT

clone size: many
J gene: TRBJ1-6
V gene: TRBV7-2
D gene: -
CDR3 protein: CASSMHEMTYSPLHF
CDR3 DNA: TGTGCCAGCAGCATGCACGAGATGACTTATTCACCCCTCCACTTT

clone size: few
J gene: TRBJ2-3
V gene: TRBV7-2
D gene: -
CDR3 protein: CASSYLPGTDTQYF
CDR3 DNA: TGTGCCAGCAGCTATTTGCCGGGCACAGATACGCAGTATTTT

clone size: many
J gene: TRBJ2-1
V gene: TRBV19
D gene: TRBD2
CDR3 protein: CASSFTSGVYNEQFF
CDR3 DNA: TGTGCCAGTAGTTTCACTAGCGGGGTCTACAATGAGCAGTTCTTC

clone size: many
J gene: TRBJ1-5
V gene: TRBV28
D gene: -
CDR3 protein: CASSLARLGNQPQHF
CDR3 DNA: TGTGCCAGCAGTTTAGCCCGATTGGGCAATCAGCCCCAGCATTTT

clone size: few
J gene: TRBJ1-4
V gene: TRBV7-9
D gene: -
CDR3 protein: CASSPPGGGNEKLFF
CDR3 DNA: TGTGCCAGCAGTCCCCCCGGGGGAGGGAATGAAAAACTGTTTTTT

clone size: many
J gene: TRBJ1-1
V gene: TRBV24-1
D gene: -
CDR3 protein: CATRERGGTEAFF
CDR3 DNA: TGTGCCACCAGGGAGAGGGGGGGGACTGAAGCTTTCTTT

clone size: -
J gene: TRBJ2-1
V gene: TRBV27
D gene: -
CDR3 protein: CASSPSGSSYNEQFF
CDR3 DNA: TGTGCCAGCAGTCCTTCTGGAAGCTCCTACAATGAGCAGTTCTTC

clone size: few
J gene: TRBJ1-5
V gene: TRBV18
D gene: TRBD1
CDR3 protein: CASSPQRGRNQPQHF
CDR3 DNA: TGTGCCAGCTCACCACAGAGGGGGCGGAATCAGCCCCAGCATTTT

clone size: many
J gene: TRBJ1-2
V gene: TRBV6-1
D gene: TRBD1
CDR3 protein: CASGRTGDYGYTF
CDR3 DNA: TGTGCCAGCGGGCGGACAGGGGACTATGGCTACACCTTC

clone size: -
J gene: TRBJ1-2
V gene: TRBV6-1
D gene: TRBD1
CDR3 protein: CASSPQWDRVAGYTF
CDR3 DNA: TGTGCCAGCAGTCCCCAATGGGACAGGGTAGCGGGCTACACCTTC

clone size: -
J gene: TRBJ2-2
V gene: TRBV6-2/TRBV6-3
D gene: -
CDR3 protein: CASSYTEVTGELFF
CDR3 DNA: TGTGCCAGCAGTTACACTGAAGTCACCGGGGAGCTGTTTTTT

clone size: many
J gene: TRBJ2-7
V gene: TRBV4-1
D gene: -
CDR3 protein: CASSQVAGTSQYF
CDR3 DNA: TGCGCCAGCAGCCAAGTGGCGGGGACATCGCAGTACTTC

clone size: once
J gene: TRBJ2-1
V gene: TRBV27
D gene: -
CDR3 protein: CASLRPGRAEQFF
CDR3 DNA: TGTGCCAGCTTAAGACCGGGCAGGGCTGAGCAGTTCTTC

clone size: -
J gene: TRBJ2-7
V gene: TRBV5-6
D gene: -
CDR3 protein: CASSYNSYEQYF
CDR3 DNA: TGTGCCAGCAGCTATAATTCCTACGAGCAGTACTTC

clone size: many
J gene: TRBJ2-1
V gene: TRBV29-1
D gene: -
CDR3 protein: CSVDGYNEQFF
CDR3 DNA: TGCAGTGTTGATGGTTACAATGAGCAGTTCTTC

clone size: few
J gene: TRBJ1-2
V gene: TRBV10-3
D gene: -
CDR3 protein: CAISEGSDITSTNYGYTF
CDR3 DNA: TGTGCCATCAGTGAGGGCAGCGATATAACTTCGACTAACTATGGCTACACCTTC

clone size: few
J gene: TRBJ2-3
V gene: TRBV7-6
D gene: TRBD1
CDR3 protein: CASSLGRGPDTQYF
CDR3 DNA: TGTGCCAGCAGCTTAGGTAGGGGGCCTGATACGCAGTATTTT

clone size: -
J gene: TRBJ2-1
V gene: TRBV29-1
D gene: -
CDR3 protein: CSVVSAGRNEQFF
CDR3 DNA: TGCAGCGTTGTGTCAGCGGGCCGCAATGAGCAGTTCTTC

clone size: many
J gene: TRBJ2-3
V gene: TRBV5-1
D gene: TRBD1
CDR3 protein: CASSRTGVLPDTQYF
CDR3 DNA: TGCGCCAGCAGCAGGACAGGGGTCCTCCCAGATACGCAGTATTTT

clone size: many
J gene: TRBJ1-1
V gene: TRBV5-1
D gene: TRBD1
CDR3 protein: CASSRTGGNTEAFF
CDR3 DNA: TGCGCCAGCAGCCGGACAGGGGGAAACACTGAAGCTTTCTTT

clone size: few
J gene: TRBJ1-2
V gene: TRBV5-4
D gene: TRBD1
CDR3 protein: CASSKDRSGLEGYTF
CDR3 DNA: TGTGCCAGCAGCAAGGACAGGTCGGGGCTAGAGGGCTACACCTTC

clone size: many
J gene: TRBJ2-7
V gene: TRBV11-2
D gene: -
CDR3 protein: CASSTVTAWGSTDEQYF
CDR3 DNA: TGTGCCAGCAGCACAGTGACGGCCTGGGGCTCGACCGACGAGCAGTACTTC

clone size: many
J gene: TRBJ2-4
V gene: TRBV29-1
D gene: -
CDR3 protein: CSVINTGLAKNIQYF
CDR3 DNA: TGCAGCGTTATAAATACAGGGTTAGCCAAAAACATTCAGTACTTC

clone size: few
J gene: TRBJ2-3
V gene: TRBV20-1
D gene: -
CDR3 protein: CSASSRGWDTQYF
CDR3 DNA: TGCAGTGCGAGCAGTCGTGGGTGGGATACGCAGTATTTT

clone size: -
J gene: TRBJ1-2
V gene: TRBV27
D gene: TRBD1
CDR3 protein: CASSSPGQNYGYTF
CDR3 DNA: TGTGCCAGCAGTTCCCCGGGACAGAACTATGGCTACACCTTC

clone size: many
J gene: TRBJ2-3
V gene: TRBV6-5
D gene: -
CDR3 protein: CASSYSGGGTDTQYF
CDR3 DNA: TGTGCCAGCAGTTACTCGGGGGGTGGCACAGATACGCAGTATTTT

clone size: -
J gene: TRBJ1-5
V gene: TRBV7-6
D gene: -
CDR3 protein: CASSLGTRRLGDSNQPQHF
CDR3 DNA: TGTGCCAGCAGCTTAGGGACAAGAAGGTTAGGAGATAGCAATCAGCCCCAGCATTTT

clone size: -
J gene: TRBJ2-5
V gene: TRBV7-3
D gene: -
CDR3 protein: CASSPGGYQETQYF
CDR3 DNA: TGTGCCAGCAGCCCCGGCGGGTACCAAGAGACCCAGTACTTC

clone size: -
J gene: TRBJ2-1
V gene: TRBV5-6
D gene: TRBD2
CDR3 protein: CASSRTSHEQFF
CDR3 DNA: TGTGCCAGCAGCCGGACTAGCCATGAGCAGTTCTTC

clone size: -
J gene: TRBJ2-2
V gene: TRBV15
D gene: -
CDR3 protein: CATRNSLLGSGELFF
CDR3 DNA: TGTGCCACCAGGAATTCCCTACTGGGGAGCGGGGAGCTGTTTTTT

clone size: few
J gene: TRBJ1-1
V gene: TRBV10-3
D gene: TRBD1
CDR3 protein: CAISTGTANTEAFF
CDR3 DNA: TGTGCCATCAGTACCGGGACAGCGAACACTGAAGCTTTCTTT

clone size: -
J gene: TRBJ2-1
V gene: TRBV29-1
D gene: TRBD1
CDR3 protein: CSARDRGGSYNEQFF
CDR3 DNA: TGCAGCGCTCGGGACAGGGGTGGCTCCTACAATGAGCAGTTCTTC

clone size: -
J gene: TRBJ2-5
V gene: TRBV20-1
D gene: TRBD2
CDR3 protein: CSAQPPPGLAGLQETQYF
CDR3 DNA: TGCAGTGCTCAACCTCCTCCGGGACTAGCGGGGCTTCAAGAGACCCAGTACTTC

clone size: few
J gene: TRBJ2-3
V gene: TRBV12-3/TRBV12-4
D gene: -
CDR3 protein: CASSPPPYTDTQYF
CDR3 DNA: TGTGCCAGCAGCCCTCCGCCCTACACAGATACGCAGTATTTT

clone size: many
J gene: TRBJ2-2
V gene: TRBV6-1
D gene: TRBD1
CDR3 protein: CASRNRGSNTGELFF
CDR3 DNA: TGTGCCAGCCGAAACAGGGGATCGAACACCGGGGAGCTGTTTTTT

clone size: -
J gene: TRBJ2-4
V gene: TRBV7-8
D gene: -
CDR3 protein: CASSSPGGEGIQYF
CDR3 DNA: TGTGCCAGCAGCTCCCCCGGGGGCGAAGGCATTCAGTACTTC

clone size: -
J gene: TRBJ2-2
V gene: TRBV24-1
D gene: TRBD2
CDR3 protein: CATSAAGAGELFF
CDR3 DNA: TGTGCCACCAGTGCCGCGGGAGCCGGGGAGCTGTTTTTT

clone size: many
J gene: TRBJ2-3
V gene: TRBV6-1
D gene: TRBD2
CDR3 protein: CASSEVLAGGPGTQYF
CDR3 DNA: TGTGCCAGCAGTGAAGTCCTAGCGGGGGGGCCTGGTACGCAGTATTTT

clone size: few
J gene: TRBJ1-6
V gene: TRBV5-6
D gene: -
CDR3 protein: CASSSGWNSPLHF
CDR3 DNA: TGTGCCAGCAGCTCTGGGTGGAATTCACCCCTCCACTTT

clone size: -
J gene: TRBJ2-7
V gene: TRBV7-2
D gene: -
CDR3 protein: CASSLGTRYYEQYF
CDR3 DNA: TGTGCCAGCAGCTTGGGGACAAGGTACTACGAGCAGTACTTC

clone size: many
J gene: TRBJ2-1
V gene: TRBV7-3
D gene: TRBD2
CDR3 protein: CASSLMGLAGYNEQFF
CDR3 DNA: TGTGCCAGCAGCTTAATGGGACTAGCGGGGTACAATGAGCAGTTCTTC